There are many counts of the clone carrying this T cell receptor beta chain. TCRdb reprocessed the 5' RACE reads with MiXCR, giving one entry per CDR3 protein. Of 25,000 to 35,000 distinct CDR3 sequences in the sample, roughly 1.6% were seen once. The sample belongs to a study of neurological immune-mediated disorders. Sequencing used PBMCs. The receptor was isolated from a woman aged 25-40 years with multiple sclerosis.

The CDR3 loop reads CASSLSATQETQYF. The CDR3 nucleotides read TGTGCCAGCAGCTTATCGGCTACACAAGAGACCCAGTACTTC. The V and J genes are TRBV11-3 and TRBJ2-5, with unresolved D. The V end was cut by 2 bases, the J end by 2 bases, with 9 bases between. CDR1 SGHNT and CDR2 YENEEA come from the germline V gene. CDR3 size: 14 residues.